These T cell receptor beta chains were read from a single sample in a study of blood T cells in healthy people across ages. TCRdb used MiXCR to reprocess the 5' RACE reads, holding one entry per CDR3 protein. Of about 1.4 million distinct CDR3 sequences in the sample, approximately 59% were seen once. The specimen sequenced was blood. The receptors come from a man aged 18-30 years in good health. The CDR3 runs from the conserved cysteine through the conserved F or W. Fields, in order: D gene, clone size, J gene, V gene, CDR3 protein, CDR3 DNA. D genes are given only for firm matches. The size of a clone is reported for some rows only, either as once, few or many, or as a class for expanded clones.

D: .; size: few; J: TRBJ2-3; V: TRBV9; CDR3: CASSASKSDTQYF; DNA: TGTGCCAGCAGCGCCTCGAAGTCAGATACGCAGTATTTT
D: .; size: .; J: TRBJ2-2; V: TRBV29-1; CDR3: CSVDPGTTNTGELFF; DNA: TGCAGCGTTGATCCCGGGACAACGAACACCGGGGAGCTGTTTTTT
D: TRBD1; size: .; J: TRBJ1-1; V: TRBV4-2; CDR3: CASSQDHTGVMNTEAFF; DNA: TGTGCCAGCAGCCAAGATCACACAGGGGTGATGAACACTGAAGCTTTCTTT
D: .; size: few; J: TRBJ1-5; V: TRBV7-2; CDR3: CASSLLYQPQHF; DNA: TGTGCCAGCAGCTTATTGTACCAGCCCCAGCATTTT
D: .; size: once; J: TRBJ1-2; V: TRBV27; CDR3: CASSLGDHPSKYYGYTF; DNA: TGTGCCAGCAGTTTGGGGGATCACCCAAGCAAATACTATGGCTACACCTTC
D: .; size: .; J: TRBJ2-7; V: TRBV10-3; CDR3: CAISETSEQYF; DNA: TGTGCCATCAGTGAGACATCTGAGCAGTACTTC
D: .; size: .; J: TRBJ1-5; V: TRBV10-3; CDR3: CAISDKSAGDNQPQHF; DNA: TGTGCCATCAGTGATAAGTCGGCAGGAGATAATCAGCCCCAGCATTTT
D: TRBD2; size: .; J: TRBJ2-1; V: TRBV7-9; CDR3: CASTKFLAGGPSSYNEQFF; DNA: TGTGCCAGCACCAAATTTCTAGCGGGGGGGCCTAGTTCCTACAATGAGCAGTTCTTC
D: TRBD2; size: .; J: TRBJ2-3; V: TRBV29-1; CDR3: CSALAGDTDTQYF; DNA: TGCAGCGCTTTAGCGGGGGACACAGATACGCAGTATTTT
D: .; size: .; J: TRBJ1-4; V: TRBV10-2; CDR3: CASGGGRASFGAEKLFF; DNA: TGCGCCAGCGGTGGCGGTAGGGCCTCGTTCGGTGCAGAAAAACTGTTTTTT